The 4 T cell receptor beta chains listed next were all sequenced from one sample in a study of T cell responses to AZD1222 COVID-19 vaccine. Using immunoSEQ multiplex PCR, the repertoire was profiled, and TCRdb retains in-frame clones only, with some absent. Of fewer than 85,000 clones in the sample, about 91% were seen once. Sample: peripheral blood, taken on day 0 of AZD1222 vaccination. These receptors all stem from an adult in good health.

Here the CDR3 reads CASSQVAGVGTDTQYF. The DNA of the CDR3 is TGTGCCAGCAGCCAAGTAGCGGGAGTTGGCACAGATACGCAGTATTTT. The genes are TRBV3-1 (or the pseudogene TRBV3-2) and TRBJ2-3, with 9 nucleotides matching TRBD2. The CDR3 spans 16 residues. Germline CDR1 reads LGHDT; CDR2 reads YNNKEL (reference sequence). The junction had 3 bases not matched to a gene; V was cut back by 1 base and J by 1 base.

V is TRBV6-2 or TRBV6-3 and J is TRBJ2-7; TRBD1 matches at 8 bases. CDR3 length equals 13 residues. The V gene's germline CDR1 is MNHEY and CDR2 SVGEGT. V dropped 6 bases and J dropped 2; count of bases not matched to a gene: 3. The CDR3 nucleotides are TGTGCCAGCAGCCGACAGGGGCCCTACGAGCAGTACTTC. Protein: CASSRQGPYEQYF.

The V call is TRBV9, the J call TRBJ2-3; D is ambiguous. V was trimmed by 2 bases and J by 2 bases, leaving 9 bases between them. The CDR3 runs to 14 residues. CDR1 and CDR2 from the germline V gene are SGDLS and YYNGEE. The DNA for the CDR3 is TGTGCCAGCAGCGTCGGACGAGACACAGATACGCAGTATTTT. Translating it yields CASSVGRDTDTQYF.

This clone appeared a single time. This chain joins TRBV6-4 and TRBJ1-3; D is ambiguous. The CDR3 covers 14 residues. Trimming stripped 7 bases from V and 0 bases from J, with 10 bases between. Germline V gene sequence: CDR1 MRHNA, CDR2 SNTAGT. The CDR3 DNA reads TGTGCCAGCAATCTGCGAAACTCTGGAAACACCATATATTTT. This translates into CASNLRNSGNTIYF.